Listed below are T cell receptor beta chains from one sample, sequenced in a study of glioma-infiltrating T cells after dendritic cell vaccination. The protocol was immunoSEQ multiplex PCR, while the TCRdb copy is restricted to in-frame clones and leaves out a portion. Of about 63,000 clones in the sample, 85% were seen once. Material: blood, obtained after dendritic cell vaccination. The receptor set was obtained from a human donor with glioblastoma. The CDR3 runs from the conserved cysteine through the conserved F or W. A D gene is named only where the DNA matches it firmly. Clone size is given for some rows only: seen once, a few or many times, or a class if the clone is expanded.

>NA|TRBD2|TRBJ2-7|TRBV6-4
CASSRLAGAYEQYF
TGTGCCAGCAGTAGACTAGCGGGGGCCTACGAGCAGTACTTC
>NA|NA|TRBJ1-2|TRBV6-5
CASSYSSHPNYGYTF
TGTGCCAGCAGTTATTCCTCACACCCTAACTATGGCTACACCTTC
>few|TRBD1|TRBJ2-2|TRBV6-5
CASSYSYRGTGELFF
TGTGCCAGCAGTTACTCGTACAGGGGCACCGGGGAGCTGTTTTTT
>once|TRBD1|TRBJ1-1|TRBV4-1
CASSHLRTGGTEAFF
TGCGCCAGCAGCCACCTCAGGACAGGCGGGACTGAAGCTTTCTTT
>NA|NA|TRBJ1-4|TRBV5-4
CASSSLEGGREKLFF
TGTGCCAGCAGCTCGTTGGAGGGGGGGCGTGAAAAACTGTTTTTT
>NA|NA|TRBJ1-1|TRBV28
CASSYQRAGGPEAFF
TGTGCCAGCAGTTACCAGCGGGCAGGAGGGCCTGAAGCTTTCTTT
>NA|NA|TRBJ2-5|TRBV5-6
CASSLVGRQETQYF
TGTGCCAGCAGCTTAGTGGGCCGCCAAGAGACCCAGTACTTC
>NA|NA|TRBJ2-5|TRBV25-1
CASSGSTSEERAQYF
TGTGCCAGCAGTGGCTCCACTAGTGAGGAGAGGGCCCAGTACTTC
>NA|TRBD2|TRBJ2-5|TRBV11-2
CASTYGGGEETQYF
TGTGCCAGCACCTACGGGGGGGGTGAGGAGACCCAGTACTTC
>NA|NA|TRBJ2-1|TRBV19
CASISQGSGHNEQFF
TGTGCCAGTATTTCCCAGGGATCCGGACACAATGAGCAGTTCTTC
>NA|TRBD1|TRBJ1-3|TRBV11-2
CASRPLRDRGRDGNTIYF
TGTGCCAGCAGGCCTCTCCGGGACAGGGGGCGAGACGGAAACACCATATATTTT
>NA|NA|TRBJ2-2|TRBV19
CASSEQGTGELFF
TGTGCCAGTAGTGAACAGGGAACCGGGGAGCTGTTTTTT
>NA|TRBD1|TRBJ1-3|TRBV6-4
CASKTGRGNTIYF
TGTGCCAGTAAGACAGGGAGGGGAAACACCATATATTTT
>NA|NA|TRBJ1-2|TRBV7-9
CASSFFGGGMDGYTF
TGTGCCAGCAGCTTCTTTGGGGGAGGAATGGATGGCTACACCTTC
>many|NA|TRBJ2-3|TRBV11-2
CASSFAPRPTDTQYF
TGTGCCAGCAGCTTCGCTCCTAGGCCCACAGATACGCAGTATTTT
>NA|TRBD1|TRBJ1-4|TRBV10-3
CAIKQGVNEKLFF
TGTGCCATAAAACAGGGGGTTAATGAAAAACTGTTTTTT
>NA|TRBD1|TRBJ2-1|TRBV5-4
CASSKNRDRVYNEQFF
TGTGCCAGCAGCAAAAACCGGGACAGGGTGTACAATGAGCAGTTCTTC
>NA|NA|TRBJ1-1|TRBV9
CASSVAAGSNTEAFF
TGTGCCAGCAGCGTAGCGGCAGGGTCGAACACTGAAGCTTTCTTT
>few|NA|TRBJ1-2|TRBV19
CASSIKTGGYGYTF
TGTGCCAGTAGTATCAAGACGGGAGGGTATGGCTACACCTTC
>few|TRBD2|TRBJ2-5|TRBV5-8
CASSLSGGGAQETQYF
TGTGCCAGCAGCTTATCTGGCGGGGGGGCCCAAGAGACCCAGTACTTC
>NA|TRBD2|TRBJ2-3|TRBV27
CASSSPSGGPDTQYF
TGTGCCAGCAGTTCCCCTAGCGGGGGGCCAGATACGCAGTATTTT
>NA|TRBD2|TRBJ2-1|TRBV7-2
CASSFLAGGRVEQFF
TGTGCCAGCAGCTTTCTAGCGGGGGGGCGGGTTGAGCAGTTCTTC
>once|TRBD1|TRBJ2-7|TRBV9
CASSGQGQSYEQYF
TGTGCCAGCAGCGGACAGGGGCAGTCCTACGAGCAGTACTTC
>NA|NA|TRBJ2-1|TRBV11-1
CASSLSTTGPTEQFF
TGTGCCAGCAGCTTATCAACGACAGGCCCTACTGAGCAGTTCTTC
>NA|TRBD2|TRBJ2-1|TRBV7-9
CASSLRGGPRNEQFF
TGTGCCAGCAGCTTACGGGGGGGGCCTCGAAATGAGCAGTTCTTC
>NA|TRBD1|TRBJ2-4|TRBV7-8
CASSPRARTGLTKNIQYF
TGTGCCAGCAGCCCCCGGGCTAGGACAGGGTTGACCAAAAACATTCAGTACTTC
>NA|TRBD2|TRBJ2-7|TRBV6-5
CASSYSKWLAGEEQYF
TGTGCCAGCAGTTACTCGAAATGGCTAGCGGGGGAGGAGCAGTACTTC
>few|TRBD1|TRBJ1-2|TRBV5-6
CASSGDRGREGGYTF
TGTGCCAGCAGCGGGGACAGGGGGCGCGAGGGTGGCTACACCTTC
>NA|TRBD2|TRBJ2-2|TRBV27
CASSLGTSDGELFF
TGTGCCAGCAGTTTAGGAACTAGCGACGGGGAGCTGTTTTTT
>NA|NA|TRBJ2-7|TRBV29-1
CSVTGGGFHEQYF
TGCAGCGTTACAGGGGGGGGTTTCCACGAGCAGTACTTC
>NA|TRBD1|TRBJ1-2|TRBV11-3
CASRYGTGSGYTF
TGTGCCAGCAGATATGGGACAGGGAGCGGCTACACCTTC
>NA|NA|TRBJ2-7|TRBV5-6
CASSLGSPGEQYF
TGTGCCAGCAGCTTGGGATCGCCCGGCGAGCAGTACTTC
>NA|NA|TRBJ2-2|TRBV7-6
CASSLEVWGANGELFF
TGTGCCAGCAGCTTAGAAGTCTGGGGCGCAAACGGGGAGCTGTTTTTT
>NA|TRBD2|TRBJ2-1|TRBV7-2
CASSLAGGEMGEQFF
TGTGCCAGCAGCTTAGCGGGGGGGGAGATGGGTGAGCAGTTCTTC
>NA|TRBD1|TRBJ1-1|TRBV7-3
CASSSGQGVRTEAFF
TGTGCCAGCAGCTCGGGACAGGGAGTGCGGACTGAAGCTTTCTTT
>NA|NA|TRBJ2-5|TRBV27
CASSSSGLQETQYF
TGTGCCAGCAGTTCCTCGGGACTTCAAGAGACCCAGTACTTC
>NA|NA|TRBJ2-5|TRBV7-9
CASSLVPEAQYF
TGTGCCAGCAGCTTAGTCCCAGAGGCCCAGTACTTC
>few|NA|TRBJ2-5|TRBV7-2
CASSLVGGSQETQYF
TGTGCCAGCAGCTTAGTGGGGGGTAGCCAAGAGACCCAGTACTTC